This T cell receptor (beta chain) was retrieved from a study of T cell responses to AZD1222 COVID-19 vaccine. Overall study: Timing groups of about 4 and about 12 weeks for second doses were pooled.

In regard to this clone: Its antigen is currently unknown.

V dropped 3 bases and J dropped 4; count of bases not matched to a gene: 2. The CDR3 is 14 residues long. Germline V gene data show CDR1 as SGHTA and CDR2 as FQGNSA. General study findings and limits: Among the donors, most were white British and more were female, and clonal diversity was possibly underestimated. Spike-specific TCR breadth and depth went up after people got two AZD1222 doses. Seropositive AZD1222 recipients at baseline numbered only five or six.

Libraries were prepared by immunoSEQ multiplex PCR; TCRdb keeps only in-frame clonotypes and omits some of them. The sample contains 100,000 to 120,000 clones, about 85% of which appear only once. The clonotype originates from an adult in good health. This chain links TRBV7-2 with TRBJ1-2; 10 bases map to TRBD1. The sequencing used peripheral blood, collected on day 0 of AZD1222 vaccination. CDR3 sequence (DNA): TGTGCCAGCAGCTTGAGGACAGGGGGCTATGGCTACACCTTC. It yields the protein CASSLRTGGYGYTF.